Listed below are T cell receptor beta chains from one sample, sequenced in a study of cytomegalovirus exposure and HLA in healthy donors. TCRdb keeps only in-frame clones here, not all; method: immunoSEQ multiplex PCR. This sample has 55,000 or so clones, with around 70% found just once. The sequenced sample consisted of PBMCs. The receptor set was obtained from a man younger than 35 in good health and CMV-seronegative. Both conserved end residues are part of each CDR3. Each record gives: V gene, J gene, clone size, D gene, CDR3 DNA, CDR3 protein. D genes are given only for firm matches. Size is stated for part of the rows, as once, few or many counts, or as a class when the clone is expanded.

TRBV4-2	TRBJ2-2	.	.	TGTGCCAGCAGCCAAGATTTTCAGGGTACGAACACCGGGGAGCTGTTTTTT	CASSQDFQGTNTGELFF
TRBV6-5	TRBJ2-2	.	.	TGTGCCAGCAGCCGGACACAGAACACCGGGGAGCTGTTTTTT	CASSRTQNTGELFF
TRBV10-3	TRBJ2-1	.	.	TGTGCCATCGAGGGATACAATGAGCAGTTCTTC	CAIEGYNEQFF
TRBV30	TRBJ2-7	few	TRBD2	TGTGCCTGGAAAGGGACTAGGGGGAGGGCTAGCGAGCAGTACTTC	CAWKGTRGRASEQYF
TRBV4-3	TRBJ1-1	.	.	TGCGCCAGCAGCCAAGAGATAAGCGGGACTGAAGCTTTCTTT	CASSQEISGTEAFF
TRBV11-2	TRBJ2-7	once	.	TGTGCCAGCAGCTCGAGAAATCGACTAGAGCCAGTCGAGCAGTACTTC	CASSSRNRLEPVEQYF
TRBV27	TRBJ2-1	.	TRBD2	TGTGCCAGCAGTTTATCGTCTAGCGGCGAGCAGTTCTTC	CASSLSSSGEQFF
TRBV7-7	TRBJ2-1	once	TRBD2	TGTGCCAGCAGCCCGGCGGGAGGATACAATGAGCAGTTCTTC	CASSPAGGYNEQFF
TRBV6-5	TRBJ1-1	once	TRBD1	TGTGCCAGCAGACTACAGGGGATCACTGAAGCTTTCTTT	CASRLQGITEAFF
TRBV29-1	TRBJ1-1	.	.	TGCAGCGTGGCGGGAGCAGGGATGAACACTGAAGCTTTCTTT	CSVAGAGMNTEAFF
TRBV7-2	TRBJ2-3	.	.	TGTGCCAGCAGCTTGGCCCCAGATACGCAGTATTTT	CASSLAPDTQYF
TRBV9	TRBJ1-2	once	.	TGTGCCAGCAGCGTAAATATGAACTATGGCTACACCTTC	CASSVNMNYGYTF
TRBV2	TRBJ1-2	.	.	TGTGCCAGCGGGGGGAACGTTCTCTATGGCTACACCTTC	CASGGNVLYGYTF
TRBV29-1	TRBJ1-1	.	.	TGCAGCGTTGGTCTAAGGGGCACTGAAGCTTTCTTT	CSVGLRGTEAFF
TRBV6-5	TRBJ2-7	.	.	TGTGCCAGCAGTTACGACACCACCACCTACGAGCAGTACTTC	CASSYDTTTYEQYF
TRBV5-1	TRBJ2-5	.	.	TGCGCCAGCAGCCCTCGACAGACTCAAGAGACCCAGTACTTC	CASSPRQTQETQYF
TRBV7-2	TRBJ2-1	.	TRBD2	TGTGCCAGCAGCTCACTAGCGGGAGCTCACAATGAGCAGTTCTTC	CASSSLAGAHNEQFF